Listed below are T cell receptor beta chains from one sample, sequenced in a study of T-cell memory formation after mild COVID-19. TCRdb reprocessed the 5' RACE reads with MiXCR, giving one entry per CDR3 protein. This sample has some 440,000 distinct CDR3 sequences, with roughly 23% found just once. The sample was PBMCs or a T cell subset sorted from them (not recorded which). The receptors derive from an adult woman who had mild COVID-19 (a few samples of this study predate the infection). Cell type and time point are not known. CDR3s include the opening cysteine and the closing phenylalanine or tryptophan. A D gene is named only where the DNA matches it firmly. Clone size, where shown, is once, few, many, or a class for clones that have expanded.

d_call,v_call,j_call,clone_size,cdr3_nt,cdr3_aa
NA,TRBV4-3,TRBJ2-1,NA,TGCGCCAGCAGCCAAGGAGTGCGAGCAATTTCTAGTGAGCAGTTCTTC,CASSQGVRAISSEQFF
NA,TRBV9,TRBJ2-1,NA,TGTGCCAGCGGCCTGCCTCCGTTCTTC,CASGLPPFF
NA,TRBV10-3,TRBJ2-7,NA,TGTGCCATCAGTGAGGGAGGGGGGAGCTCCTACGAGCAGTACTTC,CAISEGGGSSYEQYF
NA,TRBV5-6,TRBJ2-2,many,TGTGCCAGCAGCTTGGCGCTAGCGACCGGGGAGCTGTTTTTT,CASSLALATGELFF
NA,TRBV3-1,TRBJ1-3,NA,TGTGCCAGCAGCCGGACATCGACAGGAGAGGGAAACACCATATATTTT,CASSRTSTGEGNTIYF
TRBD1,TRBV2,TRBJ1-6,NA,TGTGCCAGCAGTGAACGGGGGACAGGGGGCTCCTATAATTCACCCCTCCACTTT,CASSERGTGGSYNSPLHF
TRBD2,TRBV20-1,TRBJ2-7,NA,TGCAGTGCCTGTACTCTAGCGGGGGGCTCCTACGAGCAGTACTTC,CSACTLAGGSYEQYF
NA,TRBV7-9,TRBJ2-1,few,TGTGCCAGCAGTTCCTCGGGCCGATCTAATGAGCAGTTCTTC,CASSSSGRSNEQFF
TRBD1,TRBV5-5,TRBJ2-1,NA,TGTGCCAGCAGCTCGGTGGGACAGGGGGCTTTAGATGAGCAGTTCTTC,CASSSVGQGALDEQFF
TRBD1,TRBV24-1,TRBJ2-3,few,TGTGCCACGACGGGACAGGGGTCAGATACGCAGTATTTT,CATTGQGSDTQYF
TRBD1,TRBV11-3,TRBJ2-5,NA,TGTGCCAGCAGCTCTTCCCGGACAGGGGGGACCCAGTACTTC,CASSSSRTGGTQYF
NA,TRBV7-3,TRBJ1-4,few,TGTGCCAGCAGCTTAGGAGAGCTTGAAAAACTGTTTTTT,CASSLGELEKLFF
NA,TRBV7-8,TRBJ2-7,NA,TGTGCCAGCAGCGCCGGGACTTATCCCGCACGGAACGAGCAGTACTTC,CASSAGTYPARNEQYF
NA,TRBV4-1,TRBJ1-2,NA,TGCGCCAGCAGCCAAGAATTGCAGGGAGGTAGCTATGGCTACACCTTC,CASSQELQGGSYGYTF
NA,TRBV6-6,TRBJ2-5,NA,TGTGCCAGCAGTTACTCGATAGGCCCCTCGGAGACCCAGTACTTC,CASSYSIGPSETQYF
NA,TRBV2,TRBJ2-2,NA,TGTGCCAGCAGTGAACAATTTACCGGGGAGCTGTTTTTT,CASSEQFTGELFF
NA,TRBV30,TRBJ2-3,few,TGTGCCTGGAGTGACGGGGCCACAGATACGCAGTATTTT,CAWSDGATDTQYF